This T cell receptor beta chain was identified during a study of blood T cell repertoires in COVID-19 (dated by TCRdb to the early 2020s). A note on the overall study: Samples from collaborators originated in the United States, Italy and Spain and spanned both the acute and convalescent phases of COVID-19. The material from the prospective study consisted of cDNA or gDNA derived from T cells, B-cell-depleted T cells, or PBMCs. The dataset comprised deeply sampled blood TCRbeta repertoires from subjects exposed to, actively infected with, or recovered from COVID-19. The repertoires were released in a freely available public database intended as a resource for research on the immune response to SARS-CoV-2. Samples came from the ongoing ImmuneRACE study (first 160 participants) plus 1,254 subjects from 6 global collaborators. The sample metadata nearly always contained a de-identified subject ID, COVID-19 status, age in years and sex. Where HLA class I and class II types were available, the types were taken from metadata supplied by the sample provider, not from assay-based typing.

TCRbeta CDR3 regions were amplified from genomic DNA by means of the immunoSEQ Assay, a bias-controlled multiplex PCR. From the authors' description of their analysis: Within the assay, amplification of reference gene primers was used to estimate how many nucleated cells each sample contained. To quantify the absolute abundance of each unique TCRbeta CDR3 rearrangement, sequence reads were collapsed and filtered. For each sample, productive Simpson clonality was calculated as the square root of Simpson's diversity index across productive rearrangements. TCRdb obtained this table from immuneACCESS and retained in-frame rearrangements with V and J assigned. These tables miss some clones; where compared with another copy, unresolved V genes account for less than half of the shortfall, and the remainder is unexplained. V and J calls and clone size are given by that table; D and trimming were obtained from the DNA. The table for this sample lists over 350,000 clones; approximately 90% of them were counted only once. The ten top clones hold more than 0.9% of the sample.

Details on this clone: The specificity of this receptor is unknown. Base-call qualities are not available, and no considerably larger clone is one nucleotide away.

Relative to germline, V is missing 6 bases and J is missing 2 bases, with 4 bases of the junction outside any gene match. Its CDR3 holds 15 amino acids, cysteine through phenylalanine. Of the read, only the CDR3 DNA is kept; its 45 bases are in frame from base 1. CDR1 and CDR2, per the germline V gene, are MNHEY and SVGEGT. What the research found in general, with its limitations: The amount of clinical and demographic metadata varied by source and participant and was provided uncurated.

Participants in the prospective study were enrolled through a virtual design, were aged roughly 18 to 100 years, and lived in approximately 24 United States geographic areas. In the prospective study, cohorts were assigned on the basis of participant-reported clinical history obtained from a screening survey and a study questionnaire. Each participant in the prospective study had whole blood, serum and a nasopharyngeal or oropharyngeal swab collected by mobile phlebotomists. Over an approximately 2-month period, participants in the prospective study had the option of providing additional blood draws and questionnaires. Blood samples from the prospective study were shipped frozen or at room temperature prior to DNA extraction.

Input material: PBMCs or T cells enriched from blood (not recorded which). This sequence uses TRBV6-2 or TRBV6-3 and TRBJ2-5, with TRBD2 identical over 12 junction bases. This receptor was taken from a woman in her 30s with acute COVID-19. The DNA sequence is as follows: TGTGCCAGCAGCTATCTAGCGGGGGGGCAAGAGACCCAGTACTTC. Its translation is CASSYLAGGQETQYF.